This TCR beta chain derives from a study of PD-L1 blockade in urothelial cancer. Study as a whole: Patients arrived having already received 0 to 3 prior chemotherapy regimens. Blood drawn 3 weeks (second dose) and 6 weeks after treatment start was analyzed.

The CDR3 runs 13 residues. Germline lookup yields CDR1 SQVTM and CDR2 ANQGSEA. Losses at the gene ends were 5 bases for V and 4 bases for J; bases not matched to a gene: 2. Assay: immunoSEQ multiplex PCR; the TCRdb copy retains only in-frame clones and omits some. The sample carries almost 90,000 clones, 80% to 85% recorded once. Described time point: pretreatment peripheral blood. The material sequenced was PBMCs, taken around atezolizumab (anti-PD-L1) treatment. The TCR sequence derives from a man in his sixties with urothelial cancer. The genes are TRBV29-1 and TRBJ2-1; 10 bases match TRBD1. CDR3 coding DNA: TGCAGCGTTCCGGGACAGGGGTACAATGAGCAGTTCTTC. It is translated as CSVPGQGYNEQFF.